This T cell receptor (beta chain) comes out of a study of cytomegalovirus exposure and HLA in healthy donors. Study at large: Of approximately 400 genotyped donors, 70% to 85% clustered with self-reported Caucasian donors.

This PCR relied on a set of 60 Vbeta primers and 13 Jbeta primers. Sequencing used immunoSEQ multiplex PCR; TCRdb keeps in-frame clones, though not all of them. The sample includes under 200,000 clones, about 90% seen only once; the top ten take 0.9% to 1.2%. This CDR3 contains 14 residues. The V and J ends lost 8 bases and 4 bases respectively, with 16 bases between them. Germline V gene data show CDR1 as MNHEY and CDR2 as SMNVEV (reference sequence). This clonotype was sampled from a boy aged 2 to 10 in good health and CMV-seronegative. The gene calls are TRBV27 and TRBJ2-3; D is possibly TRBD1 (5 bases). The sequencing sample was made of PBMCs. The CDR3 nucleotides read TGTGCCAGCCCGCAAAAGGGGATCCCAGATACGCAGTATTTT. It encodes CASPQKGIPDTQYF.